This T cell receptor beta chain came from a study of blood T cells in healthy people across ages. The germline gives CDR1 SNHLY, CDR2 FYNNEI. This CDR3 is 18 amino acids long. J was trimmed by 11 bases and V by 1 base; bases with no gene match: 18. The authors ran a second PCR of about 7 to 12 cycles using a sample-barcoded 5' primer and a J-beta primer mix. TCRdb reanalysed the 5' RACE reads using MiXCR and keeps one entry per CDR3 protein. The sample lists 1.5 million to 2 million distinct CDR3 sequences; roughly 52% were seen once. The TCR originated in a woman aged 40 to 50 in good health. Sequenced input: blood. The rearrangement links TRBV2 to TRBJ2-5; 11 bases align to TRBD2. The CDR3 coding sequence is TGTGCCAGCAGTGAAGTACTAGCGGGGGCCCACGTATCCGGTGAGCAGTACTTC. It encodes CASSEVLAGAHVSGEQYF.